This T cell receptor beta chain was recorded in a study of human thymus T cells (dated by TCRdb to about 2020). For the study in its entirety: TCR alpha and beta repertoires from roughly eight infant thymus samples and a few related peripheral blood samples were characterized in the study. Donor ages ranging from about 6 to 250 days were recorded, and five to seven male and a couple of female infants were included in the cohort. General study outcomes and caveats: On average, thymus samples yielded around 850,000 unique TCRB clonotypes, whereas blood samples yielded roughly 81,000. Both the thymic and the peripheral blood repertoires appeared to show biased V and J gene segment usage.

On this clone: Its antigen is still unknown. It has no much larger one-base neighbor in the sample; base qualities were not kept.

Donors were immunologically healthy infants undergoing open corrective cardiac surgery for congenital heart defects in Finland. During surgery, a small about 0.45-1 mL aliquot of peripheral blood was collected from four of the eight donors. Genomic DNA from blood samples was extracted from all available leukocytes rather than from a fixed cell number. Erythrocytes were removed from blood with ACK lysis buffer, and the leukocytes were stored as pellets at -70 °C. A QIAsymphony instrument was used to extract genomic DNA from the frozen cell pellets. TCRB and TCRAD loci were amplified from a standardized quantity of quality-controlled genomic DNA using the immunoSEQ multiplex PCR assay. Amplicons spanned the V(D)J region at a length sufficient to cover the CDR3 and identify V and J genes. Amplicon sequencing was performed on an Illumina platform through the commercial immunoSEQ service. Turning to the authors' computational methods: Primer bias and sequencing errors were corrected as previously described, and TCRAD and TCRB definitions were based on the IMGT database. The repertoires were analysed using immunoSEQ Analyzer 3.0 and VDJTools for basic statistics, V/J segment usage, diversity estimates, rarefaction and pairwise overlap. To estimate diversity, the Chao1, ChaoE, Efron-Thisted, Shannon and inverse Simpson indices were applied, and diversity was also estimated on datasets down-sampled to the smallest sample. Repertoire overlap used strict matching of CDR3 nucleotide sequence, V gene and J gene, with Jaccard-based multidimensional scaling clustering. TCRdb retrieved this table from immuneACCESS and kept in-frame rearrangements only. Not all clones are present; in checked studies, unresolved V genes account for under half, and no reason is known for the remainder. V and J calls and clone size follow that table, whereas D and trimming were derived from the DNA. The sample records just over 45,000 clones, 95% of which are singletons. The leading ten clones occupy over 0.15% of the sample.

The germline V end is reduced by 2 bases and the J end by 5 bases; junction bases left unmatched: 5. Measured from the cysteine to the phenylalanine, the CDR3 is 14 residues long. Only the CDR3 DNA stays, 42 bases, in frame from base 1. CDR1 and CDR2, looked up from the germline V gene, are SGHRS and YFSETQ. The rearranged chain carries TRBV5-1 and TRBJ2-5; 8 middle bases align to TRBD1. This receptor was obtained from a girl under three years old with a congenital heart defect but otherwise immunologically healthy. The sequenced sample was blood. The CDR3 amino acid sequence is: CASSFQGAGETQYF. The DNA sequence is given as TGCGCCAGCAGCTTCCAGGGGGCAGGGGAGACCCAGTACTTC.